This T cell receptor (beta chain) was identified during a study of beta chain features in type 1 diabetes. Points from the study as a whole: Amplification by PCR could prefer shorter templates, with the same effect in patients and controls. In every one of the four CD4+ subsets, TCRB CDR3s were moderately but significantly shorter in Type 1 diabetes patients.

As regards this clone: The antigen is undetermined.

Germline V gene lookup returns CDR1 SGHRS and CDR2 YFSETQ. V lost 7 bases and J 10 bases, leaving 15 bases between the germline ends. CDR3 length: 13 amino acids. Every bit of the isolated RNA underwent reverse transcription, so sequencing read expressed TCRB transcripts. About 3.57 million reads per sample were averaged for naive, central memory and regulatory samples. Sequencing was performed with immunoSEQ multiplex PCR; in TCRdb, only in-frame clones are kept and a portion is missing. The sample has 200,000 to 300,000 clones; about 15% are singletons. The rearrangement joins TRBV5-1 to TRBJ1-6; D not resolved. This sequence originates from a man younger than 40 with type 1 diabetes. Sample: naive CD4+ T cells from blood. The CDR3 loop is CASSEGFGSPLHF. The CDR3 DNA is TGCGCCAGCTCGGAGGGTTTTGGATCACCCCTCCACTTT.